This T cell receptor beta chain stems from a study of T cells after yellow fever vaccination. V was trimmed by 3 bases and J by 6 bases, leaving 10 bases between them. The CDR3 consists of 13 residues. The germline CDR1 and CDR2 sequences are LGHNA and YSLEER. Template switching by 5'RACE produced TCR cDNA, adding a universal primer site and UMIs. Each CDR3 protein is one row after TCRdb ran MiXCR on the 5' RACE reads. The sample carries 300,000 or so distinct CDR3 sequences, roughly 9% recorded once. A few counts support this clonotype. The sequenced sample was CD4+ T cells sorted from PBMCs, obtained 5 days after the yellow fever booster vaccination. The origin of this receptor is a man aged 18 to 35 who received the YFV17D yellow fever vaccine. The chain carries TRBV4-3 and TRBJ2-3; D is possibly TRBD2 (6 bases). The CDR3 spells CASSHPLADTQYF. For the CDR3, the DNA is TGCGCCAGCAGCCACCCCCTAGCGGATACGCAGTATTTT.